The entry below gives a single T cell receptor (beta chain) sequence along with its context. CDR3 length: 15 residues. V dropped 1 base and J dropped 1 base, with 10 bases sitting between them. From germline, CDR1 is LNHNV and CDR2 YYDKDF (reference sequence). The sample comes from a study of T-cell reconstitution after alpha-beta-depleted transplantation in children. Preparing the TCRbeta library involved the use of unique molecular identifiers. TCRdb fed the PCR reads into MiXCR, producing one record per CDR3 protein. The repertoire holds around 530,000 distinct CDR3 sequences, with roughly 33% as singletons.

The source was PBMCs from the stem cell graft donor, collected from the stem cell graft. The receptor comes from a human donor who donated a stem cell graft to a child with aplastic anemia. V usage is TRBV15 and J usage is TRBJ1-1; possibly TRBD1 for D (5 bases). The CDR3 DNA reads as TGTGCCACCAGCAGAGCCAGGGCAGGGAACACTGAAGCTTTCTTT. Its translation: CATSRARAGNTEAFF.